Listed below are T cell receptor beta chains from one sample, sequenced in a study of T-cell reconstitution after alpha-beta-depleted transplantation in children. TCRdb fed the PCR reads into MiXCR, producing one record per CDR3 protein. The sample holds over 550,000 distinct CDR3 sequences, 10% to 13% seen once. Specimen: PBMCs from the stem cell graft donor, collected from the stem cell graft. Receptor source: a human donor who donated a stem cell graft to a child with acute myeloid leukemia. CDR3s include the opening cysteine and the closing phenylalanine or tryptophan. The D gene is left open where the match is weak. Clone size is stated in some rows and not others, as once, few, many or a class when expanded.

j_gene | d_gene | v_gene | abundance | CDR3nt | CDR3aa
TRBJ2-1 | TRBD2 | TRBV27 | . | TGTGCCAGCAGCCCGGAGCGTGGGACTAGCCCCAATGAGCAGTTCTTC | CASSPERGTSPNEQFF
TRBJ2-1 | TRBD2 | TRBV11-2 | few | TGTGCCAGCAGCTTAAGTGCGGGAGGCCCACTTTTCTACAATGAGCAGTTCTTC | CASSLSAGGPLFYNEQFF
TRBJ2-1 | . | TRBV12-5 | . | TGTGCTAGTGGTTTCGGGACCCCCAATGAGCAGTTCTTC | CASGFGTPNEQFF
TRBJ2-3 | . | TRBV10-3 | many | TGTGCCATCAGTGAAACGAGGAGATCTAGCACAGATACGCAGTATTTT | CAISETRRSSTDTQYF
TRBJ1-1 | . | TRBV7-9 | . | TGTGCCAGCAGGAAAGGGACGGAGAACACTGAAGCTTTCTTT | CASRKGTENTEAFF
TRBJ2-7 | TRBD1 | TRBV29-1 | . | TGCAGCGCCAACCAATGGGGACAGACTGGGCAGTACTTC | CSANQWGQTGQYF
TRBJ2-1 | . | TRBV20-1 | many | TGCAGTGCCTATCGGGACGCACAAAAGGAGCAGTTCTTC | CSAYRDAQKEQFF
TRBJ2-3 | . | TRBV20-1 | . | TGCAGTGCTAGAGAATCCGCAACTAGCACAGATACGCAGTATTTT | CSARESATSTDTQYF
TRBJ2-3 | TRBD2 | TRBV20-1 | . | TGCAGTGCTCATATAGCGGGCCCTGACACAGATACGCAGTATTTT | CSAHIAGPDTDTQYF
TRBJ2-2 | . | TRBV5-1 | . | TGCGCCAGCAGCTCTCGGGTACCGGGACATTACACCGGGGAGCTGTTTTTT | CASSSRVPGHYTGELFF
TRBJ2-1 | TRBD2 | TRBV4-3 | . | TGCGCCAGCAGCCAAACTACTAGCGGGTTTGGGTACAATGAGCAGTTCTTC | CASSQTTSGFGYNEQFF
TRBJ2-7 | . | TRBV2 | . | TGTGCCAGCAGTGTCGCGAGCGGTAGCTCCTACGAGCAGTACTTC | CASSVASGSSYEQYF
TRBJ1-2 | TRBD1 | TRBV20-1 | . | TGCAGTGCGAAGGGGACAGCGAATGCCTATGGCTACACCTTC | CSAKGTANAYGYTF
TRBJ2-1 | TRBD2 | TRBV14 | many | TGTGCCAGCAGCCCTCTCCAGGGAGCGGGAGGTTCCAATGAGCAGTTCTTC | CASSPLQGAGGSNEQFF
TRBJ1-3 | . | TRBV12-3/TRBV12-4 | many | TGTGCCAGCAGAACGGGACGAAACACCATATATTTT | CASRTGRNTIYF
TRBJ2-3 | TRBD2 | TRBV5-1 | many | TGCGCCAGCAGTTTTACCCCGGGACTAGCGGGATTAGATACGCAGTATTTT | CASSFTPGLAGLDTQYF
TRBJ1-1 | . | TRBV5-1 | many | TGCGCCAGCAGCTTGGGCTCTGCGAAGGGGACCACTGAAGCTTTCTTT | CASSLGSAKGTTEAFF
TRBJ2-1 | . | TRBV24-1 | many | TGTGCCACCAGTGATCCCCGGCCGGGGAACAATGAGCAGTTCTTC | CATSDPRPGNNEQFF
TRBJ2-3 | . | TRBV29-1 | few | TGCAGCGTTTGGGGACCGAACACAGATACGCAGTATTTT | CSVWGPNTDTQYF
TRBJ2-7 | TRBD1 | TRBV5-1 | few | TGCGCCAGCAGCTTGGCGAGGGGGACAGGACTATTCGAGCAGTACTTC | CASSLARGTGLFEQYF
TRBJ2-1 | . | TRBV27 | many | TGTGCCAGCAGTCCCCTCGTCGGGGAGCAGTTCTTC | CASSPLVGEQFF
TRBJ1-2 | . | TRBV6-1 | many | TGTGCCAGCAGAACAAAAAGGGGGGAAAACTATGGCTACACCTTC | CASRTKRGENYGYTF
TRBJ2-1 | TRBD2 | TRBV20-1 | . | TGCAGTGCTCTTATGTGGACTAGCGGGGGACTGGGGTTCAATGAGCAGTTCTTC | CSALMWTSGGLGFNEQFF
TRBJ2-7 | TRBD2 | TRBV6-5 | few | TGTGCCAGCTGCGACCCAGCGGGAGGTTCCTACGAGCAGTACTTC | CASCDPAGGSYEQYF
TRBJ2-2 | . | TRBV20-1 | many | TGCAGTGCCATGGGACGTTCGAACACCGGGGAGCTGTTTTTT | CSAMGRSNTGELFF
TRBJ2-3 | . | TRBV20-1 | . | TGCAGTGCTAGTGGCGGGACGGGCACAGATACGCAGTATTTT | CSASGGTGTDTQYF
TRBJ2-1 | TRBD2 | TRBV18 | many | TGTGCCAGCTCACCACCTAGCGGGAGTGGTGAGCAGTTCTTC | CASSPPSGSGEQFF
TRBJ1-1 | TRBD1 | TRBV4-3 | many | TGCGCCAGCAGCCAAGATGGGGGACAGGCCCAAGCTTTCTTT | CASSQDGGQAQAFF
TRBJ2-1 | TRBD2 | TRBV12-3/TRBV12-4 | . | TGTGCCAGCACCGGGACTAGCGGGAGACGGGAGCAGTTCTTC | CASTGTSGRREQFF
TRBJ1-6 | . | TRBV13 | few | TGTGCCAGCAGCTTAGCAGTAGTGGGGGGTTCACCCCTCCACTTT | CASSLAVVGGSPLHF
TRBJ2-1 | . | TRBV7-9 | few | TGTGCCAGCAGCCGACTCAGCATGAACAACAATGAGCAGTTCTTC | CASSRLSMNNNEQFF
TRBJ2-7 | . | TRBV2 | . | TGTGCCAGCAGTGGACAGGGACTCTACGAGCAGTACTTC | CASSGQGLYEQYF
TRBJ1-5 | . | TRBV19 | few | TGTGCCAGTAGTATAGGGCCAGGGGAAAATCAGCCCCAGCATTTT | CASSIGPGENQPQHF
TRBJ2-4 | . | TRBV7-3 | . | TGTGCCAGCGGGGAGGGGGGAAGTGCCAAAAACATTCAGTACTTC | CASGEGGSAKNIQYF
TRBJ2-1 | TRBD2 | TRBV4-3 | . | TGCGCCAGCAGCCAATTAGCGGGAGGAAACAATGAGCAGTTCTTC | CASSQLAGGNNEQFF
TRBJ2-7 | TRBD1 | TRBV10-3 | . | TGTGCCATCAGTGAGGGACAGGGAGCATTCTACGAGCAGTACTTC | CAISEGQGAFYEQYF
TRBJ2-7 | . | TRBV5-1 | . | TGCGCCAGCAGTACAGGTAATCCCTACGAGCAGTACTTC | CASSTGNPYEQYF
TRBJ2-5 | . | TRBV4-3 | many | TGCGCCAGCAGCCAAGGTTTAGGGGGGGGTGAAGAGACCCAGTACTTC | CASSQGLGGGEETQYF
TRBJ2-7 | . | TRBV6-2/TRBV6-3 | many | TGTGCCAGCAGTTATGGACTTTCGTACGAGCAGTACTTC | CASSYGLSYEQYF
TRBJ2-4 | TRBD2 | TRBV20-1 | . | TGCAGTGCTAGAGATCGGACTAGCGGGAGGGCCGGAGCCAAAAACATTCAGTACTTC | CSARDRTSGRAGAKNIQYF
TRBJ2-1 | TRBD2 | TRBV5-6 | few | TGTGCCAGCAGCTCGCTAGCGGGAGGGCCCCTTCGCAATGAGCAGTTCTTC | CASSSLAGGPLRNEQFF
TRBJ2-7 | TRBD1 | TRBV7-3 | . | TGTGCCAGCAGCTCGTCCCGGGACAGGGGGCGACATTCCTACGAGCAGTACTTC | CASSSSRDRGRHSYEQYF
TRBJ2-2 | TRBD1 | TRBV12-3/TRBV12-4 | few | TGTGCCAGCCGCTGGACAGGGAGCACCGGGGAGCTGTTTTTT | CASRWTGSTGELFF
TRBJ2-1 | . | TRBV15 | many | TGTGCCACCAGCAGAGATCTCGGCACTAGCCGCGGCAATGAGCAGTTCTTC | CATSRDLGTSRGNEQFF
TRBJ1-6 | . | TRBV6-2/TRBV6-3 | . | TGTGCCAGCAGTTACTCGGCGGGGATCGAGAATTCACCCCTCCACTTT | CASSYSAGIENSPLHF
TRBJ2-1 | . | TRBV30 | . | TGTGCCTGGATCGGACAGACCTCCTACAATGAGCAGTTCTTC | CAWIGQTSYNEQFF
TRBJ2-1 | . | TRBV7-3 | many | TGTGCCAGCAGCTTAAACGATGCAGATGAGCAGTTCTTC | CASSLNDADEQFF
TRBJ2-1 | . | TRBV12-3/TRBV12-4 | many | TGTGCCAGCAGTTTCCAAAATGAGCAGTTCTTC | CASSFQNEQFF
TRBJ2-4 | . | TRBV2 | . | TGTGCCAGCAGTTTTCCGGGAGCGGGCATTCAGTACTTC | CASSFPGAGIQYF
TRBJ1-1 | TRBD1 | TRBV20-1 | few | TGCAGTGCCAGAACGTTGACAGGGGGACCTGAAGCTTTCTTT | CSARTLTGGPEAFF
TRBJ2-1 | . | TRBV12-3/TRBV12-4 | few | TGTGCCAGCAGTTTGTCAGGGGGGAGGATAGCGGATGAGCAGTTCTTC | CASSLSGGRIADEQFF
TRBJ1-1 | . | TRBV5-1 | . | TGCGCCAGCAGCTTGTTGGACACTGAAGCTTTCTTT | CASSLLDTEAFF
TRBJ2-7 | . | TRBV7-9 | . | TGTGCCAGCAGCTTTCCAGGTGGGGACGAGCAGTACTTC | CASSFPGGDEQYF
TRBJ2-5 | . | TRBV15 | . | TGTGCCACCAGCAGAAGAACGCCTATACAGGGAAAGCAAGAGACCCAGTACTTC | CATSRRTPIQGKQETQYF